Listed here are 9 T cell receptor beta chains from one sample, sequenced in a study of blood T cell repertoires in COVID-19. Generated by immunoSEQ multiplex PCR, the TCRdb table keeps only in-frame clones and is missing some. The repertoire includes hundreds of thousands of clones, 70% to 80% of them detected once, and around 3.2% sits in the top ten. The specimen sequenced was peripheral blood. The receptor set was obtained from a woman over 75 with acute or convalescent COVID-19.

This sequence joins TRBV29-1 and TRBJ1-3, with 8 bases identical to TRBD1. CDR1 SQVTM and CDR2 ANQGSEA come from the germline V gene. Trimming removed 5 bases from V and 0 bases from J; junction bases left unmatched: 3. The CDR3 is made up of 14 amino acids. DNA for the CDR3: TGCAGCGTTAGACAGGGGCTCTCTGGAAACACCATATATTTT. Amino acid sequence: CSVRQGLSGNTIYF.

The rearrangement uses TRBV6-1 and TRBJ2-1; D unclear. Trimming pared 0 bases from V and 4 bases from J, leaving 13 bases between. Germline V gene lookup returns CDR1 MNHNS and CDR2 SASEGT. The length of the CDR3 is 16 residues. The CDR3 DNA follows: TGTGCCAGCAGTGAAGCGCAGGTCCGGCCATACAATGAGCAGTTCTTC. This encodes CASSEAQVRPYNEQFF.

The chain employs TRBV5-1 and TRBJ2-3, with TRBD2 matching over 9 bases. This CDR3 has 14 amino acids. CDR1 and CDR2 (germline): SGHRS, YFSETQ. Unmatched junction bases numbered 3, after V lost 6 bases and J lost 1 base. The CDR3 loop reads CASNQRGGTDTQYF. The CDR3 DNA follows: TGCGCCAGCAACCAGCGGGGGGGCACAGATACGCAGTATTTT.

The chain has TRBV5-6 and TRBJ1-4, with D perhaps TRBD1 (5 bases). Germline CDR1 is SGHDT and CDR2 is YYEEEE. The CDR3 is made up of 14 amino acids. Trimming removed 2 bases at V and 8 bases at J, with 13 bases between. The CDR3 coding sequence is TGTGCCAGCAGCTTCGTAGGGGATGGCGAAAAACTGTTTTTT. Translated: CASSFVGDGEKLFF.

This clone was counted ten times or more. The CDR3: CASSYLKNTEAFF. In DNA, the CDR3 is TGTGCCAGCAGTTACTTAAAGAACACTGAAGCTTTCTTT. The V gene is TRBV6-5, the J gene TRBJ1-1, with unresolved D. Germline V lookup: CDR1 MNHEY, CDR2 SVGAGI. The CDR3 runs to 13 residues. The ends were cut back, 1 base at V and 1 base at J, with 4 bases in the middle.

This clone was seen only a few times. The chain combines TRBV2 with TRBJ1-1; TRBD1 might be the D (5 bases). The germline V gene has CDR1 SNHLY and CDR2 FYNNEI. The CDR3 covers 12 residues. Trimming left V 6 bases short and J 9 bases short, with 14 bases between. CDR3: CASRFTQGKAFF. The CDR3 nucleotides are TGTGCCAGCAGGTTCACGCAGGGTAAAGCTTTCTTT.

The rearrangement joins TRBV12-3 or TRBV12-4 to TRBJ1-2; the match to TRBD1 covers 8 bases. The CDR3 has 13 amino acids. After removal of 5 bases from V and 8 bases from J, the junction contained 7 bases not matched to a gene. The CDR3 sequence is CASSHGQGEGYTF. As DNA, the CDR3 is TGTGCCAGCAGTCACGGACAGGGAGAAGGCTACACCTTC.

This chain joins TRBV12-3 or TRBV12-4 and TRBJ1-1, with D hard to call. V lost 6 bases and J 1 base, leaving 9 bases between the germline ends. The length of the CDR3 is 13 residues. The DNA for the CDR3 is TGTGCCAGCAGCCCGAGGGAGAACACTGAAGCTTTCTTT. It yields the protein CASSPRENTEAFF.

J is TRBJ1-1 and V is TRBV5-1, with 9 bases identical to TRBD1. V trimming: 4 bases; J trimming: 0 bases; junction bases outside the gene matches: 13. The CDR3 runs to 18 residues. Germline-derived CDR1 and CDR2 are SGHRS and YFSETQ. The CDR3 loop is CASSPTVTGGQMNTEAFF. CDR3 coding DNA: TGCGCCAGCAGCCCCACTGTTACAGGGGGCCAGATGAACACTGAAGCTTTCTTT.